One and the same sample provided the 25 T cell receptor beta chains below, sequenced in a study of post-analysis software for immune sequencing data. General observations from the study: TRBV5-6, TRBV5-1 and TRBV20-1 belonged to a set of roughly five TRBV segments that were more frequent in patients than controls.

Antigens for these TCRs are unknown. Every TCR beta cDNA library bore unique molecular identifiers. MiXCR was run by TCRdb on the PCR reads, yielding one entry per CDR3 protein. The sample yields about 820,000 distinct CDR3 sequences, about 53% seen once. The specimen sequenced was blood. Receptor source: a girl aged 5-17 years with multiple sclerosis.

This clonotype was seen just once. CDR3 sequence: CASSSGTADEQFF. The CDR3 coding sequence is TGTGCCAGCAGCAGCGGGACTGCAGATGAGCAGTTCTTC. The V call is TRBV11-3, the J call TRBJ2-1; 7 bases fit TRBD2. The length of the CDR3 is 13 residues. Trimming removed 5 bases from V and 8 bases from J; junction bases left unmatched: 6. CDR1 SGHNT and CDR2 YENEEA come from the germline V gene.

This clonotype was counted between two and nine times. The V and J genes are TRBV29-1 and TRBJ2-7; D is possibly TRBD2 (6 bases). The germline V gene encodes CDR1 SQVTM and CDR2 ANQGSEA. The CDR3 has 14 residues. Trimming took off 3 bases at V and 0 bases at J, with 12 bases between the two ends. This CDR3 reads CSVEVAAYSYEQYF. DNA for the CDR3: TGCAGCGTTGAGGTAGCGGCGTACTCCTACGAGCAGTACTTC.

The chain joins TRBV6-6 to TRBJ2-1; 13 bases agree with TRBD2. V was pared by 0 bases and J by 9 bases, with 5 bases of the junction left unmatched. Germline CDR1 reads MNHNY; CDR2 reads SVGAGI (reference sequence). This CDR3 has 16 amino acids. CDR3 loop: CASSYSQGLAGVEQFF. The CDR3 bases are TGTGCCAGCAGTTACTCGCAAGGACTAGCGGGAGTTGAGCAGTTCTTC.

This chain joins TRBV20-1 and TRBJ2-3, with 13 bases lining up with TRBD2. The V and J ends lost 0 bases and 5 bases, in that order; junction bases with no gene match: 8. This CDR3 contains 17 residues. Per the germline V gene, CDR1 is DFQATT and CDR2 is SNEGSKA (reference sequence). As DNA, the CDR3 is TGCAGTGCTAGAGATGTACTAGCGGGAGGGCCAGGAGATACGCAGTATTTT. It specifies CSARDVLAGGPGDTQYF.

The CDR3 DNA is TGTGCCAGCACCGAGGGCAGGGGATACACAGATACGCAGTATTTT. It encodes CASTEGRGYTDTQYF. The rearrangement joins TRBV25-1 to TRBJ2-3, with D tentatively TRBD1 (6 bases). Germline V gene lookup returns CDR1 MGHDK and CDR2 SYGVNS. V shed 7 bases and J shed 2 bases, with 16 bases lying between them. The CDR3 covers 15 residues.

The chain joins TRBV5-1 to TRBJ2-7, with a tentative D call TRBD1 (9 bases). The CDR3 runs to 14 residues. V shed 4 bases and J shed 6 bases, with 17 bases lying between them. Germline values: CDR1 SGHRS, CDR2 YFSETQ. CDR3 protein: CASSPGGTGIEQYF. The CDR3 nucleotides read TGCGCCAGCAGCCCGGGAGGGACAGGGATCGAGCAGTACTTC. Supplemented by reference TRBV5-1 and TRBJ2-7, the full variable domain reads KAGVTQTPRYLIKTRGQQVTLSCSPISGHRSVSWYQQTPGQGLQFLFEYFSETQRNKGNFPGRFSGRQFSNSRSEMNVSTLELGDSALYLCASSPGGTGIEQYFGPGTRLTVT.

The V gene is TRBV12-3 or TRBV12-4, the J gene TRBJ2-1; perhaps TRBD1 as D (6 bases). Trimming took off 6 bases at V and 5 bases at J, with 20 bases between the two ends. The CDR3 contains 16 residues. The CDR3: CASSPKDGTSHNEQFF. In nucleotides, the CDR3 is TGTGCCAGCAGCCCCAAAGACGGGACATCCCACAATGAGCAGTTCTTC.

V usage is TRBV7-9 and J usage is TRBJ2-1, with 10 bases lining up with TRBD1. J gave up 8 bases and V 2 bases, and 9 bases lay outside the gene matches. Germline V gene lookup returns CDR1 SEHNR and CDR2 FQNEAQ (reference sequence). CDR3 length equals 16 residues. The CDR3 bases are TGTGCCAGCAGCTTATGGGGACAGGGGTTCGAGGATGAGCAGTTCTTC. It specifies CASSLWGQGFEDEQFF.

V gene TRBV4-2 combines with J gene TRBJ2-7; tentative D call: TRBD2 (6 bases). Germline lookup yields CDR1 LGHNA and CDR2 YNFKEQ. V dropped 3 bases and J dropped 2 bases, with 17 bases sitting between them. The CDR3 extends over 16 amino acids. The CDR3, as DNA: TGTGCCAGCAGCCAGGCTTCAGGAGGGAGCACCTACGAGCAGTACTTC. It is translated as CASSQASGGSTYEQYF.

This clonotype was seen more than once but under ten times. The V and J genes are TRBV5-1 and TRBJ1-2; D gene ambiguous. Germline lookup yields CDR1 SGHRS and CDR2 YFSETQ. CDR3 length: 12 residues. V lost 0 bases and J 13 bases, leaving 13 bases between the germline ends. CDR3 in amino acids: CASSLDSGSPTF. The CDR3 DNA sequence: TGCGCCAGCAGCTTGGATTCCGGGAGTCCCACCTTC.

Written as DNA, the CDR3 is TGCAGTGCTAGAGATCCTCTTCCGTCCCGAACTAGACTGGAGCAGTACTTC. Its protein is CSARDPLPSRTRLEQYF. The chain has TRBV20-1 and TRBJ2-1; TRBD2 is a possible D gene (5 bases). The last part of the DNA fits TRBJ2-7 better; the J call may be wrong. CDR3 length: 17 residues. The V gene's germline CDR1 is DFQATT and CDR2 SNEGSKA (reference sequence).

This clonotype was counted between two and nine times. The CDR3 sequence is CASSSQDSSQETQYF. DNA for the CDR3: TGCGCCAGCAGCTCGCAGGACAGCTCCCAAGAGACCCAGTACTTC. The V gene is TRBV5-1, the J gene TRBJ2-5, with a weak D call TRBD1 (6 bases). Between the trimmed V and J ends, which lost 3 bases and 1 base, there was a span of 13 bases. The CDR3 totals 15 residues. Per the germline V gene, CDR1 is SGHRS and CDR2 is YFSETQ.

This clonotype has a handful of counts. The chain has TRBV6-6 and TRBJ1-6, with D maybe TRBD1 (5 bases). Trimming stripped 6 bases from V and 11 bases from J, with 11 bases between. The CDR3 is 12 amino acids. Germline lookup yields CDR1 MNHNY and CDR2 SVGAGI (reference sequence). The CDR3: CASRPTGAPLHF. In DNA form, the CDR3 reads TGTGCCAGCAGACCTACAGGCGCACCCCTCCACTTT.

This clonotype occurred a few times. The genes are TRBV7-9 and TRBJ2-1, with D perhaps matching TRBD2 (6 bases). V gave up 3 bases and J gave up 3 bases, with 9 bases separating them. The CDR3 extends over 14 amino acids. CDR1 is SEHNR, CDR2 FQNEAQ, per germline (reference sequence). CDR3 in amino acids: CASSLTGLYNEQFF. Written as DNA, the CDR3 is TGTGCCAGCAGCTTGACGGGACTCTACAATGAGCAGTTCTTC.

The chain carries TRBV5-1 and TRBJ2-7; the match to TRBD1 covers 7 bases. The CDR3 consists of 15 residues. CDR1 and CDR2 from the germline V gene are SGHRS and YFSETQ. V lost 0 bases and J lost 3; bases outside the gene matches: 6. CDR3 loop: CASSLARDSNYEQYF. The CDR3 nucleotides are TGCGCCAGCAGCTTGGCGAGGGACAGCAACTACGAGCAGTACTTC.

This clonotype was detected only a few times. The chain joins TRBV6-5 to TRBJ2-7; perhaps TRBD2 as D (6 bases). Germline-derived CDR1 and CDR2 are MNHEY and SVGAGI. The CDR3 is 15 amino acids. V was pared by 0 bases and J by 1 base, with 10 bases between. In DNA, the CDR3 is TGTGCCAGCAGTTACTCTATGACTAGTTCCTACGAGCAGTACTTC. Translating gives CASSYSMTSSYEQYF.

The J gene is TRBJ2-7, the V gene TRBV7-2, with TRBD2 matching 8 bases. CDR3 size: 16 residues. CDR1 and CDR2 from the germline V gene are SGHTA and FQGNSA. V was pared by 1 base and J by 2 bases, with 7 bases of the junction left unmatched. The CDR3 nucleotides read TGTGCCAGCAGCTTAGGGGGAGCGGGGGCAGCCTACGAGCAGTACTTC. It translates to CASSLGGAGAAYEQYF.

The chain couples TRBV6-6 to TRBJ2-5; TRBD1 matches 10 bases. Germline CDR1 MNHNY, CDR2 SVGAGI (reference sequence). The J segment lost 3 bases and the V segment lost 4 bases, leaving 5 bases of the junction unmatched. The CDR3 has 15 residues. The CDR3 DNA follows: TGTGCCAGCAGTTCCCGGGACAGGGGTGAAGAGACCCAGTACTTC. Translation: CASSSRDRGEETQYF.

The J gene is TRBJ2-7, the V gene TRBV6-4; D is uncertain. The germline CDR1 and CDR2 sequences are MRHNA and SNTAGT. This CDR3 has 15 amino acids. V lost 2 bases, J lost 2 bases, and 13 bases lay in between. In DNA, the CDR3 is TGTGCCAGCAGTGACAGGCCATCCTTTGCCTACGAGCAGTACTTC. It translates to CASSDRPSFAYEQYF.

This chain joins TRBV19 and TRBJ1-2; D ambiguous. Germline V CDR1 and CDR2: LNHDA, SQIVND (reference sequence). Trimming took 7 bases from V and 4 from J, leaving 19 bases between them. This CDR3 is built from 15 residues. The CDR3 sequence is CASTIGPQGGYGYTF. CDR3 sequence (DNA): TGTGCCAGTACCATCGGACCGCAAGGAGGCTATGGCTACACCTTC.

The chain recombines TRBV15 with TRBJ1-2; the match to TRBD1 covers 9 bases. The CDR3 loop spans 19 amino acids. Germline CDR1 reads LNHNV; CDR2 reads YYDKDF (reference sequence). The ends lost 5 bases at V and 0 bases at J; junction bases unmatched: 16. This CDR3 is CATSLSGTGHSLANYGYTF. CDR3 in DNA: TGTGCCACCAGCCTCTCCGGGACAGGGCACTCCCTAGCTAACTATGGCTACACCTTC.

The gene calls are TRBV10-2 and TRBJ2-7; 9 bases are shared with TRBD1. J lost 4 bases, V lost 7 bases, and 8 bases had no gene match. CDR1 is WSHSY, CDR2 SAAADI, per germline. The CDR3 covers 14 residues. The CDR3 DNA reads as TGCGCCAGCAACGGACAGGGGACGAGTTACGAGCAGTACTTC. This sequence encodes CASNGQGTSYEQYF.

The chain joins TRBV20-1 to TRBJ2-7; 7 positions agree with TRBD2. The CDR3 has 13 residues. V was clipped by 6 bases and J by 3 bases; unmatched bases: 8. Germline V gene data show CDR1 as DFQATT and CDR2 as SNEGSKA (reference sequence). Here the CDR3 reads CSARRTSSYEQYF. In nucleotides, the CDR3 is TGCAGTGCGCGGAGGACTAGTAGCTACGAGCAGTACTTC.

This clonotype was seen more than once but under ten times. The rearrangement links TRBV29-1 to TRBJ2-7; possibly TRBD2 for D (5 bases). V lost 7 bases and J lost 0, with 13 bases in between. Germline loops: CDR1 SQVTM, CDR2 ANQGSEA. This CDR3 is 13 amino acids long. CDR3 amino acids: CSGTGGSSYEQYF. The CDR3 DNA is TGCAGCGGGACGGGTGGGAGCTCCTACGAGCAGTACTTC.

A note on this clonotype: A junction end diverges from the germline sequence, so it may reflect a read error. The gene calls are TRBV4-1 and TRBJ2-1, with 8 bases lining up with TRBD2. Germline V gene data show CDR1 as MGHRA and CDR2 as YSYEKL. The CDR3 loop spans 17 amino acids. The CDR3 loop is CASSRARPRGGESEQFF. The CDR3 region has the DNA TGTGCCAGCAGCCGGGCCAGACCCCGGGGGGGCGAAAGTGAGCAGTTCTTC.